Listed here are 27 T cell receptor beta chains from one sample, sequenced in a study of shared clonotypes between healthy human individuals. TCRdb's copy holds only in-frame clones and misses some; the assay was immunoSEQ multiplex PCR. The sample consists of 2 million to 2.5 million clones, 90% to 95% of them appearing once. The sample was naive CD4+ T cells from PBMCs. Subset given: CD45RA+ positively selected. The receptors come from a man younger than 35 in good health. Some clones in this sample may be carry-over from other donors' samples.

This clone turned up a few times. This chain uses TRBV19 with TRBJ2-1, with D uncertain. V lost 5 bases to trimming and J lost 2 bases, with 10 bases between them. Germline-derived CDR1 and CDR2 are LNHDA and SQIVND (reference sequence). The CDR3 contains 14 residues. The CDR3 DNA is TGTGCCAGTAGTCCCCGGGCTGCCTACAATGAGCAGTTCTTC. Translation gives CASSPRAAYNEQFF.

This chain connects TRBV4-3 to TRBJ1-2; 7 bases are shared with TRBD1. CDR1 and CDR2 from the germline V gene are LGHNA and YSLEER. This CDR3 contains 15 residues. V dropped 3 bases and J dropped 4; count of bases not matched to a gene: 8. The CDR3: CASSQRAGQIYGYTF. The CDR3 DNA is TGCGCCAGCAGCCAGAGGGCGGGACAGATCTATGGCTACACCTTC.

The chain has TRBV19 and TRBJ2-4; maybe TRBD2 (7 bases). Germline V lookup: CDR1 LNHDA, CDR2 SQIVND (reference sequence). The CDR3 sequence is 17 residues long. Trimming pared 4 bases from V and 6 bases from J, leaving 22 bases between. The CDR3 region is CASSRSSRRGPRNIQYF. CDR3 DNA: TGTGCCAGTAGTAGATCCAGCAGGCGGGGGCCGAGAAACATTCAGTACTTC.

This clone was recorded only once. This specimen includes other DNA sequences encoding the same CDR3. V usage is TRBV9 and J usage is TRBJ2-2, with D tentatively TRBD1 (6 bases). The ends were cut back, 2 bases at V and 4 bases at J, with 6 bases in the middle. Germline loops: CDR1 SGDLS, CDR2 YYNGEE. The CDR3 has 13 residues. The CDR3 loop reads CASSVTGTGELFF. DNA for the CDR3: TGTGCCAGCAGCGTGACAGGCACCGGGGAGCTGTTTTTT.

The chain has TRBV25-1 and TRBJ2-1; 10 nucleotides match TRBD2. The V gene's germline CDR1 is MGHDK and CDR2 SYGVNS. Unmatched junction bases numbered 4, after V lost 5 bases and J lost 6 bases. The CDR3 consists of 14 residues. The CDR3 sequence: CASSLAGEGNEQFF. Written as DNA, the CDR3 is TGTGCCAGCAGTCTAGCGGGAGAAGGCAATGAGCAGTTCTTC. The complete variable domain, with remaining parts taken from reference TRBV25-1 and TRBJ2-1, reads EADIYQTPRYLVIGTGKKITLECSQTMGHDKMYWYQQDPGMELHLIHYSYGVNSTEKGDLSSESTVSRIRTEHFPLTLESARPSHTSQYLCASSLAGEGNEQFFGPGTRLTVL.

CDR3 sequence (DNA): TGTGCCAGCAGGCTGACAGGGGCCTCAGAGACCCAGTACTTC. It translates to CASRLTGASETQYF. The V gene is TRBV28, the J gene TRBJ2-5; 8 bases align to TRBD1. V dropped 6 bases and J dropped 4; count of bases not matched to a gene: 7. Germline loops: CDR1 MDHEN, CDR2 SYDVKM. The CDR3 runs to 14 residues.

The V call is TRBV5-6, the J call TRBJ1-5; D may be TRBD1 (5 bases). The V gene's germline CDR1 is SGHDT and CDR2 YYEEEE. V was trimmed by 0 bases and J by 4 bases, leaving 11 bases between them. CDR3 size: 15 residues. The CDR3 bases are TGTGCCAGCAGCTTGGAAGGCAGGGAGAATCAGCCCCAGCATTTT. Protein: CASSLEGRENQPQHF.

V and J are TRBV27 and TRBJ2-1; D could derive from TRBD1 or TRBD2 (5 bases each). Looked up from germline, CDR1 is MNHEY and CDR2 is SMNVEV (reference sequence). Trimming removed 4 bases at V and 7 bases at J, with 20 bases between. This CDR3 contains 16 residues. As DNA, the CDR3 is TGTGCCAGCAGTTCGACCAGGACTCCCGAGGGGAATGAGCAGTTCTTC. This encodes CASSSTRTPEGNEQFF.

Notes on this clone: Other nucleotide sequences from this sample produce the same CDR3. V is TRBV28 and J is TRBJ2-4, with TRBD2 identical over 8 bases. The CDR3 spans 15 residues. Germline trimming cut 5 bases from V and 2 bases from J; bases unmatched to any gene: 5. From germline, CDR1 is MDHEN and CDR2 SYDVKM. The CDR3 protein is CASSPGGLTKNIQYF. The CDR3 bases are TGTGCCAGCAGTCCGGGGGGGCTGACCAAAAACATTCAGTACTTC.

The rearrangement uses TRBV12-5 and TRBJ2-7; the D gene is possibly TRBD1 (6 bases). CDR3 size: 16 residues. Germline V gives CDR1 LGHNT, CDR2 FRNRAP. Trimming stripped 7 bases from V and 3 bases from J, with 22 bases between. This chain's CDR3 is CASAVFLTEGGYEQYF. CDR3 in DNA: TGTGCTAGTGCCGTTTTTTTGACTGAAGGGGGCTACGAGCAGTACTTC. Variable domain in full (rest from reference TRBV12-5 and TRBJ2-7): DARVTQTPRHKVTEMGQEVTMRCQPILGHNTVFWYRQTMMQGLELLAYFRNRAPLDDSGMPKDRFSAEMPDATLATLKIQPSEPRDSAVYFCASAVFLTEGGYEQYFGPGTRLTVT.

The V and J genes are TRBV21-1 and TRBJ2-2; TRBD2, the D gene given by the table, was not confirmed from the DNA. TRBV21-1 counts as a pseudogene. The CDR3 spans 16 residues. The CDR3 protein is CASSSQYQREGGELFF. The CDR3 DNA follows: TGTGCCAGCAGCAGCCAGTACCAGCGGGAGGGCGGGGAGCTGTTTTTT.

V is TRBV15 and J is TRBJ2-3, with 13 bases matching TRBD2. This CDR3 contains 16 residues. V shed 5 bases, J shed 4 bases, and the junction held 6 bases outside the gene matches. CDR1 and CDR2 from the germline V gene are LNHNV and YYDKDF (reference sequence). CDR3 DNA sequence: TGTGCCACCAGCCGAGGACTAGCGGGAGTATCAGATACGCAGTATTTT. Amino acid sequence: CATSRGLAGVSDTQYF.

This rearrangement joins TRBV27 to TRBJ2-3; perhaps TRBD1 as D (7 bases). V was trimmed by 4 bases and J by 7 bases, leaving 15 bases between them. CDR1 is MNHEY, CDR2 SMNVEV, per germline (reference sequence). This CDR3 has 14 amino acids. CDR3 DNA sequence: TGTGCCAGCAGTTCCAGGGGGGAAAGGTATACGCAGTATTTT. Its protein is CASSSRGERYTQYF.

The chain recombines TRBV5-4 with TRBJ1-1; no clear D gene. The germline V gene has CDR1 SGHNT and CDR2 YYREEE (reference sequence). There are 12 residues in the CDR3. This CDR3 reads CALGFFGTEAFF. In DNA, the CDR3 is TGTGCGCTGGGGTTCTTTGGCACTGAAGCTTTCTTT.

The V call is TRBV5-8, the J call TRBJ1-1, with D perhaps matching TRBD1 (6 bases). CDR1 and CDR2 from the germline V gene are SGHTS and YDEGEE. Trimming took off 7 bases at V and 5 bases at J, with 18 bases between the two ends. CDR3 length: 14 residues. The CDR3 region is CASCPLGARTEAFF. CDR3 in DNA: TGTGCCAGCTGCCCCCTGGGGGCCAGGACTGAAGCTTTCTTT.

The genes are TRBV27 and TRBJ1-2, with 8 nucleotides matching TRBD1. This CDR3 region has 16 residues. In germline, CDR1 is MNHEY, CDR2 SMNVEV (reference sequence). The V gene end was trimmed by 3 bases and the J gene end by 4 bases; junction bases not matched to a gene: 10. CDR3 in amino acids: CASSFLIGQGFYGYTF. The CDR3 nucleotides are TGTGCCAGCAGTTTTTTAATCGGACAGGGCTTCTATGGCTACACCTTC.

The chain links TRBV11-1 to TRBJ2-5; 11 bases agree with TRBD2. The J segment lost 3 bases and the V segment lost 7 bases, leaving 13 bases of the junction unmatched. Per germline, CDR1 SGHAT and CDR2 FQDESV (reference sequence). The CDR3 has 17 residues. This CDR3 is CASIRFGLAGGKETQYF. CDR3 DNA: TGTGCCAGCATCCGTTTCGGGCTAGCGGGAGGCAAAGAGACCCAGTACTTC. The full variable domain, its missing parts supplied by reference TRBV11-1 and TRBJ2-5, is EAEVAQSPRYKITEKSQAVAFWCDPISGHATLYWYRQILGQGPELLVQFQDESVVDDSQLPKDRFSAERLKGVDSTLKIQPAELGDSAMYLCASIRFGLAGGKETQYFGPGTRLLVL.

The rearrangement links TRBV5-1 to TRBJ2-1; TRBD2 aligns across 8 bases. The CDR3 contains 16 residues. The germline CDR1 and CDR2 sequences are SGHRS and YFSETQ. V was pared by 8 bases and J by 10 bases, with 20 bases of the junction left unmatched. CDR3 DNA: TGCGCCAGTATAAGTGGGGTAGCGGGAAATGTTGGGGAGCAGTTCTTC. This gives the protein CASISGVAGNVGEQFF.

DNA for the CDR3: TGTGCCAGCAGCTTGGCACCGCGGGAGCCTGGGGAGACCCAGTACTTC. This translates into CASSLAPREPGETQYF. This chain links TRBV5-5 with TRBJ2-5, with 7 bases aligning to TRBD2. CDR3 length: 16 amino acids. The J segment lost 5 bases and the V segment lost 0 bases, leaving 10 bases of the junction unmatched. CDR1 is SGHKS and CDR2 is YYEKEE in the germline V gene (reference sequence).

The chain employs TRBV10-1 and TRBJ1-2; D remains ambiguous. The CDR3 has 14 amino acids. Germline V gene data show CDR1 as WNHNN and CDR2 as SYGVQD (reference sequence). With 8 bases removed from V and 7 bases from J, the gap between germline ends came to 20 bases. CDR3 region: CASSASRTTSGYTF. CDR3 nucleotide sequence: TGCGCCAGCTCCGCGTCTAGGACGACGAGTGGCTACACCTTC.

The DNA of the CDR3 is TGTGCCAGCAGCGCCGACAGTAAGCGTTATGGCTACACCTTC. This translates into CASSADSKRYGYTF. V gene TRBV9 combines with J gene TRBJ1-2, with TRBD1 as a possible D gene (5 bases). Germline loops: CDR1 SGDLS, CDR2 YYNGEE. V lost 3 bases and J lost 5, with 14 bases in between. CDR3 size: 14 residues.

The chain employs TRBV27 and TRBJ2-7, with TRBD2 as a possible D gene (5 bases). The CDR3 is made up of 13 amino acids. Trimming stripped 6 bases from V and 0 bases from J, with 9 bases between. The germline V gene has CDR1 MNHEY and CDR2 SMNVEV (reference sequence). CDR3 in amino acids: CASRPSPSYEQYF. Written as DNA, the CDR3 is TGTGCCAGCAGACCTAGCCCCTCCTACGAGCAGTACTTC.

This clone was observed once. The chain joins TRBV6-1 to TRBJ1-5, with a possible D match to TRBD1 (5 bases). This CDR3 is 14 amino acids long. Germline CDR1 reads MNHNS; CDR2 reads SASEGT. Trimming stripped 5 bases from V and 2 bases from J, with 10 bases between. CDR3 sequence reads: CASSPGGGNQPQHF. CDR3 bases: TGTGCCAGCAGTCCGGGGGGGGGCAATCAGCCCCAGCATTTT.

The rearrangement links TRBV6-7 to TRBJ2-1; 12 bases line up with TRBD2. TRBV6-7 has ORF status, its function being uncertain. With V trimmed by 0 bases and J by 7 bases, 1 base remained unmatched. CDR3 length: 15 amino acids. CDR3 nucleotide sequence: TGTGCCAGCAGTTACTCGACTAGCGGGAGTAATGAGCAGTTCTTC. Residues: CASSYSTSGSNEQFF.

The rearrangement uses TRBV5-1 and TRBJ1-2; D is undetermined. The germline V gene encodes CDR1 SGHRS and CDR2 YFSETQ. This CDR3 region has 14 residues. Trimming cost V 4 bases and J 5 bases, with 15 bases left between them. The CDR3 coding sequence is TGCGCCAGCAGCCTGATTTCGTACTCGTATGGCTACACCTTC. Protein: CASSLISYSYGYTF.

CDR3 residues: CASSLIGQGIDTQYF. CDR3 coding DNA: TGCGCCAGCAGCCTAATTGGACAGGGTATAGATACGCAGTATTTT. The gene calls are TRBV5-1 and TRBJ2-3, with 8 bases aligning to TRBD1. CDR1 SGHRS and CDR2 YFSETQ come from the germline V gene. This CDR3 comprises 15 residues. Trimming at V came to 4 bases and at J to 5 bases, leaving 9 bases not matched to a gene.

Turning to this clone: The same CDR3 can be traced to other DNA sequences in this sample. The chain joins TRBV5-6 to TRBJ2-6; TRBD1 might be the D (5 bases). CDR3 length: 15 residues. The germline gives CDR1 SGHDT, CDR2 YYEEEE. V gave up 4 bases and J gave up 4 bases, with 12 bases separating them. CDR3 DNA sequence: TGTGCCAGCAGCGCTCAGGGTTCCGGGGCCAACGTCCTGACTTTC. This sequence encodes CASSAQGSGANVLTF.